These T cell receptor beta chains were read from a single sample in a study of blood T cell repertoires in COVID-19. Using immunoSEQ multiplex PCR, the repertoire was profiled, and TCRdb retains in-frame clones only, with some absent. The profile shows 50,000 to 70,000 clones, 90% of them singletons. Sequencing used peripheral blood. The receptors were sampled from a human donor with active COVID-19. The donor label of this sample is uncertain. CDR3s include the opening cysteine and the closing phenylalanine or tryptophan.

cdr3_aa,v_call,cdr3_length,j_call
CASSPTGTYGYTF,TRBV5-1,13,TRBJ1-2
CASSYLAEETQYF,TRBV6-2/TRBV6-3,13,TRBJ2-5
CASSDRWSTEAFF,TRBV19,13,TRBJ1-1
CASSQGAPPGTGELFF,TRBV4-3,16,TRBJ2-2
CASSAPSGSETQYF,TRBV5-1,14,TRBJ2-5
CASSFRGRETQYF,TRBV12-3/TRBV12-4,13,TRBJ2-5
CASSDGGPQHF,TRBV10-1,11,TRBJ1-5
CASSEGSALTLTDTQYF,TRBV6-1,17,TRBJ2-3
CASSYGPAGEQYF,TRBV11-2,13,TRBJ2-7
CASSVGTGRETQYF,TRBV9,14,TRBJ2-5
CASSTRGENQPQHF,TRBV3-1/TRBV3-2,14,TRBJ1-5
CASSPYRATYNEQFF,TRBV18,15,TRBJ2-1
CASRPGQFYGYTF,TRBV12-3/TRBV12-4,13,TRBJ1-2
CASSLNSQETQYF,TRBV5-6,13,TRBJ2-5
CASSPGRGLNYGYTF,TRBV4-3,15,TRBJ1-2
CASKRGDGNSGNTIYF,TRBV2,16,TRBJ1-3
CASSLTGTEAFF,TRBV27,12,TRBJ1-1